This T cell receptor (beta chain) was found in a study of molecular identifiers for immune sequencing clone quantification. As for the study in general: The replicate experiment used RNA from roughly 20,000 or 100,000 naive CD8 cells. This RNA was split into five aliquots, and four of them were sequenced.

This clonotype has at least ten counts. Naive CD8 T cell sorting was performed on the CD8+CD4-CCR7+CD45RA+ phenotype. The CDR3 is made up of 11 amino acids. Trimming took off 4 bases at V and 4 bases at J, with 4 bases between the two ends. TCRdb used MiXCR to reprocess the PCR reads, holding one entry per CDR3 protein. This sample has just over 40,000 distinct CDR3 sequences, with about 18% found just once. The rearrangement uses TRBV12-3 or TRBV12-4 and TRBJ1-1; no definite D call. Sequencing was performed on naive CD8+ T cells from blood, with Jurkat cell RNA spiked in. Stated subset: FACS-sorted CD8+CD4-CCR7+CD45RA+ naive T cells. This TCR was sampled from a human donor in good health. Some libraries in this study had Jurkat cell RNA spiked in. The CDR3 nucleotides read TGTGCCAGCAGTTGGGGCACTGAAGCTTTCTTT. This gives the protein CASSWGTEAFF.